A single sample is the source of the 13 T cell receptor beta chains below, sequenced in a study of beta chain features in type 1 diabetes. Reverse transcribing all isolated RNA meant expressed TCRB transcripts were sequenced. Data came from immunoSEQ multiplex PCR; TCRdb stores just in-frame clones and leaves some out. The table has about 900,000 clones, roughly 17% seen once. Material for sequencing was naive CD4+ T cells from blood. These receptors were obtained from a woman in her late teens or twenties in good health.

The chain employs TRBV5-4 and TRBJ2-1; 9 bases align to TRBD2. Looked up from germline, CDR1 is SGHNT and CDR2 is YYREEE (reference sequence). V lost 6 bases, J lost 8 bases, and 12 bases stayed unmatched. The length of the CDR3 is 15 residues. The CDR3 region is CASKRRAGGGDEQFF. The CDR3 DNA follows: TGTGCCAGCAAGCGTCGAGCGGGAGGAGGGGATGAGCAGTTCTTC.

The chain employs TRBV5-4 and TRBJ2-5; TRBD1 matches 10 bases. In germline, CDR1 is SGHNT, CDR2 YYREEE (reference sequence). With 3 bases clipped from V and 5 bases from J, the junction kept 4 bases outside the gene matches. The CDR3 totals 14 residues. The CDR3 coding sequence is TGTGCCAGCAGCTACCGGGACAGGGGTGAGACCCAGTACTTC. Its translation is CASSYRDRGETQYF. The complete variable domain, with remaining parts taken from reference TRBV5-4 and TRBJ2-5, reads ETGVTQSPTHLIKTRGQQVTLRCSSQSGHNTVSWYQQALGQGPQFIFQYYREEENGRGNFPPRFSGLQFPNYSSELNVNALELDDSALYLCASSYRDRGETQYFGPGTRLLVL.

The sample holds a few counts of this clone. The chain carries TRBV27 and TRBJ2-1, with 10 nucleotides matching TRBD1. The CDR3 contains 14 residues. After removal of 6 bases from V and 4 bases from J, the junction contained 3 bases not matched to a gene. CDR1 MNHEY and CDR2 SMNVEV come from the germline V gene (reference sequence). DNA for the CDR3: TGTGCCAGCAGAAGACAGGGGGCTTACAATGAGCAGTTCTTC. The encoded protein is CASRRQGAYNEQFF.

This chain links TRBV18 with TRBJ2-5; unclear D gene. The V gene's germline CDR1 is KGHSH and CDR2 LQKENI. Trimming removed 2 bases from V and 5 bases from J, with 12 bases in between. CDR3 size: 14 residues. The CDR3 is CASSPLGLRETQYF. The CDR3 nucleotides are TGTGCCAGCTCACCATTAGGATTGCGGGAGACCCAGTACTTC.

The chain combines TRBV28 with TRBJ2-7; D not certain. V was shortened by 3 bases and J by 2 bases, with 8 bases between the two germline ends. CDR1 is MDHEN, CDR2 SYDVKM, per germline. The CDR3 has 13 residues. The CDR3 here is CASSFGPTYEQYF. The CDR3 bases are TGTGCCAGCAGTTTCGGACCAACCTACGAGCAGTACTTC.

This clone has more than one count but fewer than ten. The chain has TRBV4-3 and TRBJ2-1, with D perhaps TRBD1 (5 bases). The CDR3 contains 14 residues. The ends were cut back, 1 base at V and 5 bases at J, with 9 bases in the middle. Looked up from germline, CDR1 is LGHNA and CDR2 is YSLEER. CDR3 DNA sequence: TGCGCCAGCAGCCAAGCCAAGGGGCACAATGAGCAGTTCTTC. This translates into CASSQAKGHNEQFF.

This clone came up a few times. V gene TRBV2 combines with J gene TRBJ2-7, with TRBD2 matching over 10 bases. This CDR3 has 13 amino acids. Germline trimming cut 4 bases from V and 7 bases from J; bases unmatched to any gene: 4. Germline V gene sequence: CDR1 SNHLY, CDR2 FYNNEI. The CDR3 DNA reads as TGTGCCAGCAGTGTGTTAGCGGGAGGTGAGCAGTACTTC. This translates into CASSVLAGGEQYF.

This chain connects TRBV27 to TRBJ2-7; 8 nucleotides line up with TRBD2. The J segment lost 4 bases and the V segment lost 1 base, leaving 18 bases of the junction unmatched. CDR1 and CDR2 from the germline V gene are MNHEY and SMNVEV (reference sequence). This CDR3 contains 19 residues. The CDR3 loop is CASSLYGGAGASLRYEQYF. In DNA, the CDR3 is TGTGCCAGCAGTTTATACGGGGGGGCAGGGGCGTCCCTTAGGTACGAGCAGTACTTC.

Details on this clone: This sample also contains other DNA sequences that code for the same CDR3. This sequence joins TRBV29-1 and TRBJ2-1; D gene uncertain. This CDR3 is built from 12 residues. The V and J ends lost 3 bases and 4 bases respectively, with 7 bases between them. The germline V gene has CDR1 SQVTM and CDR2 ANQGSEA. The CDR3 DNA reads TGCAGCGTTGATCGTGGGTACAATGAGCAGTTCTTC. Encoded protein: CSVDRGYNEQFF.

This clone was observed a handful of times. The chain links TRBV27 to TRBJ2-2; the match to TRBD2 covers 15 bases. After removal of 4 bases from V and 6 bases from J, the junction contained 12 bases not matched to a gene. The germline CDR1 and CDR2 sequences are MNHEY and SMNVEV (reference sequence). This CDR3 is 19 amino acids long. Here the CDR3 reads CASSSPRTSGRALPGELFF. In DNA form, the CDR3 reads TGTGCCAGCAGTTCTCCCCGGACTAGCGGGAGGGCCCTCCCCGGGGAGCTGTTTTTT.

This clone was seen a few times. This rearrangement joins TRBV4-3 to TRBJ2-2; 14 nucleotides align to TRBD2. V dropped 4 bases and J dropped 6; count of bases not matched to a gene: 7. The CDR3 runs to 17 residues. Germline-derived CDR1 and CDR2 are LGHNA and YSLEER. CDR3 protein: CASSRHGLAGGPGELFF. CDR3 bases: TGCGCCAGCAGCCGCCATGGACTAGCGGGAGGACCCGGGGAGCTGTTTTTT.

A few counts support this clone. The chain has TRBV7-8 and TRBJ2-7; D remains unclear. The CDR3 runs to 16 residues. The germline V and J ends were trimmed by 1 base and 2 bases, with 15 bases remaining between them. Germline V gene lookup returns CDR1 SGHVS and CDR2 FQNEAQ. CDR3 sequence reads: CASSLDLDPGTYEQYF. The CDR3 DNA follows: TGTGCCAGCAGCTTAGATCTCGACCCAGGAACCTACGAGCAGTACTTC.

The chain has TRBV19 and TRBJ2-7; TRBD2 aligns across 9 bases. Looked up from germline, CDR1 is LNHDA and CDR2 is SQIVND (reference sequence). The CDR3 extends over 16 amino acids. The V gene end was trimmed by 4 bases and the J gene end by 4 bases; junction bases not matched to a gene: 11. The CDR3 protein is CASSTYLAGAIYEQYF. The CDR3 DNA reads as TGTGCCAGTAGTACCTACTTAGCGGGAGCCATTTACGAGCAGTACTTC.